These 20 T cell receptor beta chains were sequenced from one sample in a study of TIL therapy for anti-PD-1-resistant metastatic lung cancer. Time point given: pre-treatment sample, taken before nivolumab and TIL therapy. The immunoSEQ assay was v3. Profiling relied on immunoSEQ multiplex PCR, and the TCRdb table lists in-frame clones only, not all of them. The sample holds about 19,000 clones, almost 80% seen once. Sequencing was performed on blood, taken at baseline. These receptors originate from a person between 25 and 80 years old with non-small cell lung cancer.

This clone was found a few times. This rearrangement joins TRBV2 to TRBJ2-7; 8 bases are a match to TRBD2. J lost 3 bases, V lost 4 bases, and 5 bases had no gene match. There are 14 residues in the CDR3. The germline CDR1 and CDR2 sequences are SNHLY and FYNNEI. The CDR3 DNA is TGTGCCAGCAGTGGTACCGGGAGGGGCTACGAGCAGTACTTC. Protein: CASSGTGRGYEQYF.

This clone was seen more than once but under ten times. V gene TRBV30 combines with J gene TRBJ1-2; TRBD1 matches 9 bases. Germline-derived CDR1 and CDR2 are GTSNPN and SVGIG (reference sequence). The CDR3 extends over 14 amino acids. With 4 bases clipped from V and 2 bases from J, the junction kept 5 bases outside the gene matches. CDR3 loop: CAWKGQGFNYGYTF. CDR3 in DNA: TGTGCCTGGAAGGGACAGGGCTTCAACTATGGCTACACCTTC.

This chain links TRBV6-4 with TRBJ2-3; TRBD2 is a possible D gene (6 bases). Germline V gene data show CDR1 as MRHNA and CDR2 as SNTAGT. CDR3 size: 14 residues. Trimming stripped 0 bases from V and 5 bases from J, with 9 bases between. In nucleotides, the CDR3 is TGTGCCAGCAGTGACTCGGGGACTCAAGATACGCAGTATTTT. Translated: CASSDSGTQDTQYF.

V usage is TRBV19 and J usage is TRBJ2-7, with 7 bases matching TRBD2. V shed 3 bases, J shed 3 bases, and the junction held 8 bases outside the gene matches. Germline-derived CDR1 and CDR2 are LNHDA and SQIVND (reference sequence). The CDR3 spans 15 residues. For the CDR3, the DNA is TGTGCCAGTAGTATCCGCCTAGCGGTTAACTACGAGCAGTACTTC. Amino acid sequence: CASSIRLAVNYEQYF.

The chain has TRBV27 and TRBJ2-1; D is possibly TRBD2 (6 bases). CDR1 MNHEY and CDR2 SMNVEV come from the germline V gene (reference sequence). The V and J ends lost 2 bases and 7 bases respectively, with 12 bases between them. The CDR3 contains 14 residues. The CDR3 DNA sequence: TGTGCCAGCAGTTTAGGCAGCGCGGGGAATGAGCAGTTCTTC. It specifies CASSLGSAGNEQFF.

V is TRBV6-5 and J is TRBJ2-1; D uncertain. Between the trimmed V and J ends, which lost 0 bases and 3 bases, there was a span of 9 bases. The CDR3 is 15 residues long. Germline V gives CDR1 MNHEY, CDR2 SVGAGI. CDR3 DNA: TGTGCCAGCAGTTACTCGTTTGGAGTCTACAATGAGCAGTTCTTC. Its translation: CASSYSFGVYNEQFF.

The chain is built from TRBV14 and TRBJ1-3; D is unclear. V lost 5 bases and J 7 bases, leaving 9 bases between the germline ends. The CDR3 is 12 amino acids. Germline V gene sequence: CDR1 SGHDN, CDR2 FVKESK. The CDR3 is CASSLKRNTIYF. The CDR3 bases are TGTGCCAGCAGCTTAAAAAGGAACACCATATATTTT.

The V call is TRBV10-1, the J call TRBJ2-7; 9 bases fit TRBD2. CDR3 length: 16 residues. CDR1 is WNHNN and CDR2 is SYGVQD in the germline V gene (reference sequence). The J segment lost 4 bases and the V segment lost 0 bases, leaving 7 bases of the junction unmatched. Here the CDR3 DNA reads TGCGCCAGCAGTGAGTCAGTAGCTAGCGGGATTTACGAGCAGTACTTC. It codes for CASSESVASGIYEQYF.

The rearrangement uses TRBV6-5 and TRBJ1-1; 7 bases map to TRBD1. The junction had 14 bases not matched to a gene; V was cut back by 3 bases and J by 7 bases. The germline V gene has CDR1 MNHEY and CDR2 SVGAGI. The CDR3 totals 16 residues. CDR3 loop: CASSYGLGEGAFEAFF. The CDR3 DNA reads TGTGCCAGCAGTTATGGGCTAGGGGAGGGGGCATTTGAAGCTTTCTTT.

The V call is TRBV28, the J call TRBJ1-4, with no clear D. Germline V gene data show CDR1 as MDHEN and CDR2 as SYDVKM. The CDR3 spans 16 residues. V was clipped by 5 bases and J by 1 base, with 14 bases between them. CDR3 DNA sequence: TGTGCCAGCAGTACCCGAGGGCCCCTAACTAATGAAAAACTGTTTTTT. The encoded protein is CASSTRGPLTNEKLFF.

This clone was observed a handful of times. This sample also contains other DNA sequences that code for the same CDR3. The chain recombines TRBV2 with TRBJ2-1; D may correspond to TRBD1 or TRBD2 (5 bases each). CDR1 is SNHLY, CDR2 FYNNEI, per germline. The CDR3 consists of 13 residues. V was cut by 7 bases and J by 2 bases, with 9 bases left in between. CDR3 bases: TGTGCCAGCAAGGGACGAACCTACAATGAGCAGTTCTTC. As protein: CASKGRTYNEQFF.

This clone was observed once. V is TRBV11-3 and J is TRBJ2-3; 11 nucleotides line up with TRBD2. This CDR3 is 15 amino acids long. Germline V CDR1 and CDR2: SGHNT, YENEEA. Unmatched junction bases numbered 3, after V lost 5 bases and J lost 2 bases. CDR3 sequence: CASSPGLAVTDTQYF. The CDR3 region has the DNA TGTGCCAGCAGCCCGGGACTAGCGGTCACAGATACGCAGTATTTT.

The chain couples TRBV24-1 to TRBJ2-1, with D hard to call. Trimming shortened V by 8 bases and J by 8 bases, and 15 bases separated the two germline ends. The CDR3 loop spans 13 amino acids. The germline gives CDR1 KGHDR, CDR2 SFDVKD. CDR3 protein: CATTGPGDHEQFF. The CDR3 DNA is TGTGCCACCACGGGCCCGGGTGACCATGAGCAGTTCTTC.

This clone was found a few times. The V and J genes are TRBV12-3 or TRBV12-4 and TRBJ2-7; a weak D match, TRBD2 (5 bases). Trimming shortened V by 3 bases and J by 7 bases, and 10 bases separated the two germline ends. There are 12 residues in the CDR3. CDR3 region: CASSFRRTEQYF. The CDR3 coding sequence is TGTGCCAGCAGTTTCAGACGGACTGAGCAGTACTTC.

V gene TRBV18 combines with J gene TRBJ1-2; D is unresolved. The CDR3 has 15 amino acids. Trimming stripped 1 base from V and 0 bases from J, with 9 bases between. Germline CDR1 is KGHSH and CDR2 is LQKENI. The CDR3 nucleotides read TGTGCCAGCTCACCACTTGCAGAAGCTAACTATGGCTACACCTTC. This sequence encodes CASSPLAEANYGYTF.

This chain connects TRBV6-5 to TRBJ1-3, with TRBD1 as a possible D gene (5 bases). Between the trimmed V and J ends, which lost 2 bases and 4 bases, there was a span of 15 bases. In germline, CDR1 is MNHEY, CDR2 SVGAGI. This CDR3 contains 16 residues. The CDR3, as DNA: TGTGCCAGCAGTTACGCTCCAGGGATGAGAGGAAACACCATATATTTT. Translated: CASSYAPGMRGNTIYF.

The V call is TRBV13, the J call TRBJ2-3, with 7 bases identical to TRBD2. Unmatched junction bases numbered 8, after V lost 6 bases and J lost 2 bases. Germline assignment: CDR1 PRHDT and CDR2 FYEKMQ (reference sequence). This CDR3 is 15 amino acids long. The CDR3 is CASSLRGSHTDTQYF. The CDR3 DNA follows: TGTGCCAGCAGTTTGCGGGGGTCCCACACAGATACGCAGTATTTT.

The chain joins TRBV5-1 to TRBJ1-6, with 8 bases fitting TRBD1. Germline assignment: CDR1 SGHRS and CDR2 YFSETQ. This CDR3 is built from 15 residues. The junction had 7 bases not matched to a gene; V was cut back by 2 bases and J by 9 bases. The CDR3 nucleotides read TGCGCCAGCAGCTTTCAGGACAGGGACCTTTCACCCCTCCACTTT. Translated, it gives CASSFQDRDLSPLHF.

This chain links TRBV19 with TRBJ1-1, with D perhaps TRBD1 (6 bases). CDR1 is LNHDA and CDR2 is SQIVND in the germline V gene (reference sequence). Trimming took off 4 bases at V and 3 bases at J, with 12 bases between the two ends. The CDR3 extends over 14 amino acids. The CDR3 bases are TGTGCCAGTAGTAGGGGGGCCCCCGACACTGAAGCTTTCTTT. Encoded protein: CASSRGAPDTEAFF. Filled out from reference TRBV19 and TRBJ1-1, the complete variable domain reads DGGITQSPKYLFRKEGQNVTLSCEQNLNHDAMYWYRQDPGQGLRLIYYSQIVNDFQKGDIAEGYSVSREKKESFPLTVTSAQKNPTAFYLCASSRGAPDTEAFFGQGTRLTVV.

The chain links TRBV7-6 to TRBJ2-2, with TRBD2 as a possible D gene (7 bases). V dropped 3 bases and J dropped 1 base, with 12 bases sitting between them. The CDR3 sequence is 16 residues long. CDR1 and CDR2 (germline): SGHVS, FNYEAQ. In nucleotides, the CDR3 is TGTGCCAGCAGCTTGGGCGGGGGCCAGAACACCGGGGAGCTGTTTTTT. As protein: CASSLGGGQNTGELFF. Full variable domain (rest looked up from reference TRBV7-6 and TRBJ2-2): GAGVSQSPRYKVTKRGQDVALRCDPISGHVSLYWYRQALGQGPEFLTYFNYEAQQDKSGLPNDRFSAERPEGSISTLTIQRTEQRDSAMYRCASSLGGGQNTGELFFGEGSRLTVL.